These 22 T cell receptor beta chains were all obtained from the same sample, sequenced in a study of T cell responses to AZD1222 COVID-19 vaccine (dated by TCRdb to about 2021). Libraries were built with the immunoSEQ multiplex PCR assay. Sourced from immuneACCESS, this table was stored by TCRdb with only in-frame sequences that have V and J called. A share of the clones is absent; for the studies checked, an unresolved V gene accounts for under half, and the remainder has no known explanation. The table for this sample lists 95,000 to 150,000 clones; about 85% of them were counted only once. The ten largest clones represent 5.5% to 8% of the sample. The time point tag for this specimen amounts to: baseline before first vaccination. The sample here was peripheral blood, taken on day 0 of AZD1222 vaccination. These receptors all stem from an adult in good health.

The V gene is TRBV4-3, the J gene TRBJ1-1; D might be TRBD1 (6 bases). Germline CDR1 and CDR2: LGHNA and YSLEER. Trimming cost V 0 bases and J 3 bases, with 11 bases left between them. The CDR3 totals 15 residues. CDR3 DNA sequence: TGCGCCAGCAGCCAAGATGGGGGCTGGGACACTGAAGCTTTCTTT. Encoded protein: CASSQDGGWDTEAFF.

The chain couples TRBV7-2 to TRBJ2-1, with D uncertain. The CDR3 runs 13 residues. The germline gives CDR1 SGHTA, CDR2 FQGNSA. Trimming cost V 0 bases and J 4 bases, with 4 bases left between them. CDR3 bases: TGTGCCAGCAGCTTAGCGAATTACAATGAGCAGTTCTTC. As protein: CASSLANYNEQFF.

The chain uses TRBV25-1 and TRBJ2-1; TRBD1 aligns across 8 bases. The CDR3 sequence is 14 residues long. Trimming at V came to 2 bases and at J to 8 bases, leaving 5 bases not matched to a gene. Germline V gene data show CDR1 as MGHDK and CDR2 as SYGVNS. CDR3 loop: CASSEPGQDYEQFF. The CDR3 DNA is TGTGCCAGCAGTGAACCGGGACAGGATTATGAGCAGTTCTTC.

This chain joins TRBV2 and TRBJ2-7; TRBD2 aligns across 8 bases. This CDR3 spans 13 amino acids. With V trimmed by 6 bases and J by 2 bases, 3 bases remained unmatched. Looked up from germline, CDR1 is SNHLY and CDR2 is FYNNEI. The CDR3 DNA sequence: TGTGCCAGCAGAGGACTAGCCGCCTACGAGCAGTACTTC. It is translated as CASRGLAAYEQYF.

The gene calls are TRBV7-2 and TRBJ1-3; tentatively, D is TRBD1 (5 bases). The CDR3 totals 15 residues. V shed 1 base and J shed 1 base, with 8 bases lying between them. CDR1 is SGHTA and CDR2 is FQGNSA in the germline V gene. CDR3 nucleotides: TGTGCCAGCAGCTTAGTCGGGGGATCTGGAAACACCATATATTTT. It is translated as CASSLVGGSGNTIYF.

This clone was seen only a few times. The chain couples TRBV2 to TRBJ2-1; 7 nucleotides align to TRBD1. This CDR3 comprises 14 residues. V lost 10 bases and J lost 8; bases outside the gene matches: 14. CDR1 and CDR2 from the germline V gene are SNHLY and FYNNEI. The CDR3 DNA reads TGTGCCACCACTCCGGGACAGTCCTGGGATGAGCAGTTCTTC. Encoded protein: CATTPGQSWDEQFF.

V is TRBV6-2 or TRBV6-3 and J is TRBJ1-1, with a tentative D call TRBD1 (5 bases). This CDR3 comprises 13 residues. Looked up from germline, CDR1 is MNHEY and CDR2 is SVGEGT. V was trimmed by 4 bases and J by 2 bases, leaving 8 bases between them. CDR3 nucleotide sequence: TGTGCCAGCAGTTTTGACAGAAACACTGAAGCTTTCTTT. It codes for CASSFDRNTEAFF.

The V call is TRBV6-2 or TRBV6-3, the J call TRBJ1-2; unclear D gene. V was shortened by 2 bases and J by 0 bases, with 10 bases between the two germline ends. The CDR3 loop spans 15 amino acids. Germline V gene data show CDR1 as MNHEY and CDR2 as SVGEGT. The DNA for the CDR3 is TGTGCCAGCAGTTACGGAGACAACTCTAACTATGGCTACACCTTC. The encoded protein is CASSYGDNSNYGYTF.

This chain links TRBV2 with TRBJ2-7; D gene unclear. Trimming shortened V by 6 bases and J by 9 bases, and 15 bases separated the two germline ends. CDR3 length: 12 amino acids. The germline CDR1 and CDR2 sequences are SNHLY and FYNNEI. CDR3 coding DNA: TGTGCCAGCAGGAACCCCGGAGACGTGCAGTACTTC. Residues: CASRNPGDVQYF.

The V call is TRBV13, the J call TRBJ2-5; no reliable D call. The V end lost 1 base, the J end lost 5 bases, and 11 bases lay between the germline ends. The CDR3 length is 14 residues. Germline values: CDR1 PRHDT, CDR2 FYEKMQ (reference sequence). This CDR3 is CASSLAGRTETQYF. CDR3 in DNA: TGTGCCAGCAGCTTAGCAGGCAGAACCGAGACCCAGTACTTC.

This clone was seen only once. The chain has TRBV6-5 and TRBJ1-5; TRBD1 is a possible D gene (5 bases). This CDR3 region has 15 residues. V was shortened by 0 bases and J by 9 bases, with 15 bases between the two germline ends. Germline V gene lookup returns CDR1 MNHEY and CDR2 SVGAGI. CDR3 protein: CASSYSTAPRGPQHF. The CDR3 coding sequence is TGTGCCAGCAGTTACTCGACAGCGCCCAGAGGGCCCCAGCATTTT.

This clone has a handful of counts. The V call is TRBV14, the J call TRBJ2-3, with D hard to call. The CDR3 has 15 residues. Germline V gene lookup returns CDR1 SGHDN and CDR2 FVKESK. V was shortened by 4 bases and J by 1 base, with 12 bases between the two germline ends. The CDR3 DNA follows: TGTGCCAGCAGCCCCTTGGGGTCAGGCACAGATACGCAGTATTTT. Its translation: CASSPLGSGTDTQYF.

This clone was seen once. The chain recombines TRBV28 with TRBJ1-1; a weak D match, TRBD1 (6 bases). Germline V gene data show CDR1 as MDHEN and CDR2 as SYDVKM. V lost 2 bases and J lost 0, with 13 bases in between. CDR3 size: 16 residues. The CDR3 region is CASSLGGGSLNTEAFF. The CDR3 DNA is TGTGCCAGCAGTTTAGGTGGGGGCAGTCTGAACACTGAAGCTTTCTTT.

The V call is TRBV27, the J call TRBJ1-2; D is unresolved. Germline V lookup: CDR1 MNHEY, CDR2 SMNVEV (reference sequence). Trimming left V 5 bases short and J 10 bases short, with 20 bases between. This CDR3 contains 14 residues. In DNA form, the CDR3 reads TGTGCCAGCAGTCCTGGCGGGTCTGCCCCACTCTACACCTTC. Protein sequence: CASSPGGSAPLYTF.

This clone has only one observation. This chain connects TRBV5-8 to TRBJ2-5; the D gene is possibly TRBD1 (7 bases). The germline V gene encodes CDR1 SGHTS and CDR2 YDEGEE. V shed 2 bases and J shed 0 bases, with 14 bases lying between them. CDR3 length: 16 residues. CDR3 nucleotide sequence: TGTGCCAGCAGCTTATCGGCAGGGGGGTACCAAGAGACCCAGTACTTC. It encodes CASSLSAGGYQETQYF.

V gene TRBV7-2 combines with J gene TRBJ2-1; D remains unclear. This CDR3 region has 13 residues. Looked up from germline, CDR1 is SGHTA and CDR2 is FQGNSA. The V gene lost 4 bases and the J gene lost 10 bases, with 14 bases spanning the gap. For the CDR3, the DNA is TGTGCCAGCAGCTCCCGGACCCTTGGGGAGCAGTTCTTC. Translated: CASSSRTLGEQFF.

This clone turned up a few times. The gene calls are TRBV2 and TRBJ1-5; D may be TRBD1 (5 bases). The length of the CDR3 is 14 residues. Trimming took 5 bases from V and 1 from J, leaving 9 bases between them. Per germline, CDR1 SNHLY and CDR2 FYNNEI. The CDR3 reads CASSRRGSNQPQHF. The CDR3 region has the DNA TGTGCCAGCAGTAGACGGGGCAGCAATCAGCCCCAGCATTTT.

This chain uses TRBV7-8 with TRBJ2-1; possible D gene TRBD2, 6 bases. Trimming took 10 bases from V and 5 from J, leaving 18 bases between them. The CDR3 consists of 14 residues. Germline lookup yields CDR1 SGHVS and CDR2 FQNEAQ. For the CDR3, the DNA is TGTGCCACTAAGTTAAGGACTACTAACAATGAGCAGTTCTTC. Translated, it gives CATKLRTTNNEQFF.

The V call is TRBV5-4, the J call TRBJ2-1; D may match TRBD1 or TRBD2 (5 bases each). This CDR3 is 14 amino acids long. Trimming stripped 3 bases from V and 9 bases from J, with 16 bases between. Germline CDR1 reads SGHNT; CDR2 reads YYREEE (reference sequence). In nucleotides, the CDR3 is TGTGCCAGCAGCTCCCTTCGGGGCACTGGTGAGCAGTTCTTC. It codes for CASSSLRGTGEQFF.

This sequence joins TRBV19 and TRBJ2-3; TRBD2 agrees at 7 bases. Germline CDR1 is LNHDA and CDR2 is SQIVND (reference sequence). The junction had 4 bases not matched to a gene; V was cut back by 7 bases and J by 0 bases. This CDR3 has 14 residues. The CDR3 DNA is TGTGCCAGTATGGCGGGGGAGAGCACAGATACGCAGTATTTT. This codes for CASMAGESTDTQYF.

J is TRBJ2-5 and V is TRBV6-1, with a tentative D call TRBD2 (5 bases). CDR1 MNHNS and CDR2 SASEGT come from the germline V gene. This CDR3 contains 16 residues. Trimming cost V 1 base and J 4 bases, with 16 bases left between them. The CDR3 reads CASSEGRVREGETQYF. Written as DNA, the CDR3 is TGTGCCAGCAGTGAAGGCCGGGTCCGGGAAGGAGAGACCCAGTACTTC.

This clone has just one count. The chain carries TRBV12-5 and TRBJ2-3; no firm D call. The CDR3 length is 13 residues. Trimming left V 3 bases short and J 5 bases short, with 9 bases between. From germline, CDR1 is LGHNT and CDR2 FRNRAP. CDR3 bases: TGTGCTAGTGGTTTTATATTAGGAGATACGCAGTATTTT. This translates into CASGFILGDTQYF. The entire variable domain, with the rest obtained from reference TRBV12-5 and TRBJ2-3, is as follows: DARVTQTPRHKVTEMGQEVTMRCQPILGHNTVFWYRQTMMQGLELLAYFRNRAPLDDSGMPKDRFSAEMPDATLATLKIQPSEPRDSAVYFCASGFILGDTQYFGPGTRLTVL.